The present T cell receptor beta chain was sequenced within a study of beta chain features in type 1 diabetes. Overall study findings and caveats: VDJ junctions in type 1 diabetes patients carried more deletions and fewer insertions. All four CD4+ subsets from Type 1 diabetes patients carried moderately but significantly shorter TCRB CDR3s.

A CD45RO/CCR7/CD25/CD127/CD95/CD27 panel sorted naive, central memory, regulatory and stem cell-like memory CD4+ cells. The authors reverse transcribed all of the isolated RNA, so sequencing captured expressed TCRB transcripts. The data were produced by immunoSEQ multiplex PCR, yet TCRdb's version contains in-frame clones alone and is incomplete. The data hold 250,000 to 300,000 clones, with 14% observed a single time. Worth noting for this clone: Its target is unknown. Distinct nucleotide sequences in the sample also encode this CDR3.

CDR3 length: 13 residues. V dropped 1 base and J dropped 2 bases, with 7 bases sitting between them. Germline V gives CDR1 SGHRS, CDR2 YFSETQ. The chain couples TRBV5-1 to TRBJ2-7; D gene unclear. The sample was naive CD4+ T cells from blood. The TCR comes from a young man with type 1 diabetes. The CDR3 coding sequence is TGCGCCAGCAGCTTGACGGTGCCCTACGAGCAGTACTTC. As protein: CASSLTVPYEQYF.